The 29 T cell receptor beta chains below all came from one sample that was sequenced in a study of OX40 agonist ivuxolimab in advanced cancers. Libraries were prepared by immunoSEQ multiplex PCR; TCRdb keeps only in-frame clonotypes and omits some of them. The sample has over 25,000 clones; 80% to 85% are singletons. The specimen comprised CD4+ or CD8+ T cells sorted from blood, sampled in a trial of the OX40 agonist ivuxolimab. The origin of the receptors is an adult with an advanced solid tumor such as melanoma, head and neck, liver or kidney cancer.

This chain links TRBV5-4 with TRBJ1-1, with D uncertain. V lost 0 bases to trimming and J lost 4 bases, with 10 bases between them. CDR1 SGHNT and CDR2 YYREEE come from the germline V gene (reference sequence). The CDR3 is 14 residues long. The CDR3 region has the DNA TGTGCCAGCAGCTTGGGAGATAGGGCCACTGAAGCTTTCTTT. Translated, it gives CASSLGDRATEAFF.

This sequence joins TRBV19 and TRBJ2-7; D not resolved. V lost 5 bases and J 0 bases, leaving 14 bases between the germline ends. The CDR3 runs 15 residues. The V gene's germline CDR1 is LNHDA and CDR2 SQIVND (reference sequence). In nucleotides, the CDR3 is TGTGCCAGTAGTCTCCTGGTCGGAAGCTCCTACGAGCAGTACTTC. It encodes CASSLLVGSSYEQYF.

This clone is termed medium-sized. The chain has TRBV7-2 and TRBJ1-1, with D perhaps TRBD1 (5 bases). The CDR3 runs to 13 residues. Germline CDR1 reads SGHTA; CDR2 reads FQGNSA. V was pared by 5 bases and J by 8 bases, with 15 bases between. The CDR3 loop is CASSANRGREAFF. The DNA for the CDR3 is TGTGCCAGCAGCGCAAATAGGGGCCGGGAAGCTTTCTTT.

As DNA, the CDR3 is TGCGCCAGCAGCTTGGCCCCGGGGGGCGGGGAGACCCAGTACTTC. Its translation is CASSLAPGGGETQYF. J is TRBJ2-5 and V is TRBV5-1, with a tentative D call TRBD2 (7 bases). Germline V gene data show CDR1 as SGHRS and CDR2 as YFSETQ. The CDR3 contains 15 residues. V was shortened by 0 bases and J by 5 bases, with 14 bases between the two germline ends.

The J gene is TRBJ1-6, the V gene TRBV19; D is unclear. The V gene lost 9 bases and the J gene lost 10 bases, with 22 bases spanning the gap. In germline, CDR1 is LNHDA, CDR2 SQIVND (reference sequence). The CDR3 extends over 15 amino acids. The CDR3 is CASRPLNPRISPLHF. The CDR3 DNA is TGTGCCAGCAGACCTTTGAACCCAAGGATCTCACCCCTCCACTTT.

The V and J genes are TRBV11-2 and TRBJ2-4; D tentatively reads TRBD1 or TRBD2 (5 bases each). Trimming pared 1 base from V and 7 bases from J, leaving 14 bases between. CDR1 and CDR2 from the germline V gene are SGHAT and FQNNGV. This CDR3 spans 15 amino acids. As DNA, the CDR3 is TGTGCCAGCAGCTTAGTCAACTCGGGGCGGAACATTCAGTACTTC. It translates to CASSLVNSGRNIQYF.

The count of this clone is one. This chain joins TRBV5-5 and TRBJ2-4; the D gene is possibly TRBD2 (6 bases). Germline V gene sequence: CDR1 SGHKS, CDR2 YYEKEE (reference sequence). The CDR3 extends over 14 amino acids. Trimming pared 4 bases from V and 7 bases from J, leaving 15 bases between. The CDR3 region is CASSQTGTSNIQYF. The CDR3 region has the DNA TGTGCCAGCAGCCAAACCGGGACTTCCAACATTCAGTACTTC.

The chain uses TRBV2 and TRBJ1-2; 7 nucleotides line up with TRBD1. This CDR3 is 13 amino acids long. Germline assignment: CDR1 SNHLY and CDR2 FYNNEI. The J segment lost 8 bases and the V segment lost 2 bases, leaving 5 bases of the junction unmatched. DNA of the CDR3: TGTGCCAGCAGTGAAATGTGGGACAGCGGCTACACCTTC. Its translation is CASSEMWDSGYTF.

The chain carries TRBV5-1 and TRBJ2-5; TRBD1 matches 8 bases. V shed 4 bases, J shed 5 bases, and the junction held 7 bases outside the gene matches. The CDR3 extends over 14 amino acids. Germline values: CDR1 SGHRS, CDR2 YFSETQ. The CDR3 nucleotides are TGCGCCAGCAGCGTGGGACAGGAGGGGGAGACCCAGTACTTC. It specifies CASSVGQEGETQYF. The whole variable domain, filled in from reference TRBV5-1 and TRBJ2-5, reads KAGVTQTPRYLIKTRGQQVTLSCSPISGHRSVSWYQQTPGQGLQFLFEYFSETQRNKGNFPGRFSGRQFSNSRSEMNVSTLELGDSALYLCASSVGQEGETQYFGPGTRLLVL.

The chain is built from TRBV5-4 and TRBJ1-6; TRBD1 agrees at 11 bases. Germline values: CDR1 SGHNT, CDR2 YYREEE (reference sequence). The V segment lost 3 bases and the J segment 10 bases; nucleotides outside the gene matches: 3. The CDR3 covers 14 residues. This CDR3 is CASSWGQGGSPLHF. The CDR3, as DNA: TGTGCCAGCAGCTGGGGACAGGGGGGCTCACCCCTCCACTTT.

J is TRBJ2-2 and V is TRBV4-2; D perhaps matches TRBD2 (5 bases). The ends were cut back, 1 base at V and 7 bases at J, with 16 bases in the middle. Germline V CDR1 and CDR2: LGHNA, YNFKEQ. The CDR3 has 16 residues. The CDR3 DNA reads as TGTGCCAGCAGCCAAGGAACGGGGTCCACGGGCGGGGAGCTGTTTTTT. This codes for CASSQGTGSTGGELFF.

The chain uses TRBV5-1 and TRBJ1-2; D is possibly TRBD1 (5 bases). CDR1 is SGHRS, CDR2 YFSETQ, per germline. The CDR3 is 14 residues long. V was pared by 4 bases and J by 1 base, with 11 bases between. CDR3 in DNA: TGCGCCAGCAGCCCGGGGGGGAGTAACTATGGCTACACCTTC. Translation gives CASSPGGSNYGYTF.

The chain is built from TRBV2 and TRBJ1-1, with D perhaps TRBD1 (6 bases). This CDR3 is 14 amino acids long. Trimming cost V 4 bases and J 1 base, with 10 bases left between them. Germline loops: CDR1 SNHLY, CDR2 FYNNEI. The CDR3, as DNA: TGTGCCAGCAGTGTTCAGGGGAGGAACACTGAAGCTTTCTTT. Protein product: CASSVQGRNTEAFF.

The chain recombines TRBV19 with TRBJ1-6, with 9 positions matching TRBD1. This CDR3 is 15 amino acids long. The J segment lost 7 bases and the V segment lost 6 bases, leaving 7 bases of the junction unmatched. Germline CDR1 reads LNHDA; CDR2 reads SQIVND (reference sequence). The CDR3 region has the DNA TGTGCCAGTAGACAGGGGACAGGGATAAATTCACCCCTCCACTTT. Amino acids: CASRQGTGINSPLHF.

The chain uses TRBV19 and TRBJ2-3; no firm D call. Trimming took 3 bases from V and 4 from J, leaving 11 bases between them. Germline-derived CDR1 and CDR2 are LNHDA and SQIVND (reference sequence). The CDR3 has 14 amino acids. The chain's CDR3 is CASSIGSRADTQYF. In DNA, the CDR3 is TGTGCCAGTAGTATTGGGTCTAGGGCAGATACGCAGTATTTT.

The V and J genes are TRBV27 and TRBJ1-5, with 9 bases lining up with TRBD1. The CDR3 has 17 residues. Trimming cost V 2 bases and J 0 bases; bases outside gene matches: 5. The germline gives CDR1 MNHEY, CDR2 SMNVEV (reference sequence). CDR3 sequence reads: CASSLGTGINSNQPQHF. As DNA, the CDR3 is TGTGCCAGCAGTTTAGGGACAGGGATTAATAGCAATCAGCCCCAGCATTTT.

This clone was counted a single time. V and J are TRBV28 and TRBJ1-1; 8 bases map to TRBD1. CDR3 length equals 14 residues. Looked up from germline, CDR1 is MDHEN and CDR2 is SYDVKM. The J segment lost 2 bases and the V segment lost 3 bases, leaving 2 bases of the junction unmatched. CDR3 protein: CASSLQGANTEAFF. CDR3 sequence (DNA): TGTGCCAGCAGTTTGCAGGGGGCAAACACTGAAGCTTTCTTT.

The gene calls are TRBV7-9 and TRBJ2-2, with 9 bases matching TRBD2. V lost 11 bases and J lost 6; bases outside the gene matches: 4. This CDR3 has 12 residues. CDR1 and CDR2 from the germline V gene are SEHNR and FQNEAQ (reference sequence). The DNA of the CDR3 is TGTGCCGGAAGCGGGGGGTCCGGGGAGCTGTTTTTT. Its translation: CAGSGGSGELFF.

The chain uses TRBV5-6 and TRBJ2-3; 7 bases are shared with TRBD2. Germline V lookup: CDR1 SGHDT, CDR2 YYEEEE. The ends lost 0 bases at V and 2 bases at J; junction bases unmatched: 3. CDR3 length: 15 amino acids. The CDR3 coding sequence is TGTGCCAGCAGCTTGGGGGGACTACCCACAGATACGCAGTATTTT. Translating gives CASSLGGLPTDTQYF.

This clone has more than one count but fewer than ten. The J gene is TRBJ1-2, the V gene TRBV25-1; D gene ambiguous. This CDR3 comprises 11 residues. Trimming took off 5 bases at V and 3 bases at J, with 4 bases between the two ends. Germline CDR1 and CDR2: MGHDK and SYGVNS. The CDR3 here is CASSTHYGYTF. In DNA form, the CDR3 reads TGTGCCAGCAGTACCCACTATGGCTACACCTTC.

The chain recombines TRBV4-1 with TRBJ1-2, with D tentatively TRBD1 (5 bases). Per the germline V gene, CDR1 is MGHRA and CDR2 is YSYEKL. The CDR3 loop spans 14 amino acids. Trimming pared 0 bases from V and 7 bases from J, leaving 12 bases between. CDR3 sequence (DNA): TGCGCCAGCAGCCAAGATTGGGCCAGGGCTGGCTACACCTTC. This sequence encodes CASSQDWARAGYTF.

This clone came up once. This sequence joins TRBV7-9 and TRBJ2-4; either TRBD1 or TRBD2 may supply D (5 bases each). This CDR3 spans 17 amino acids. Trimming removed 5 bases from V and 0 bases from J, with 17 bases in between. CDR1 is SEHNR, CDR2 FQNEAQ, per germline (reference sequence). The CDR3 nucleotides are TGTGCCAGCAGCCTAAGTGGGACGATAGGAGCCAAAAACATTCAGTACTTC. Translating it yields CASSLSGTIGAKNIQYF.

The chain joins TRBV2 to TRBJ2-3, with D tentatively TRBD2 (5 bases). Trimming left V 6 bases short and J 4 bases short, with 11 bases between. Germline lookup yields CDR1 SNHLY and CDR2 FYNNEI. This CDR3 has 13 residues. CDR3 protein: CASSGEYADTQYF. In DNA, the CDR3 is TGTGCCAGCAGCGGGGAGTACGCAGATACGCAGTATTTT.

The chain recombines TRBV6-5 with TRBJ2-3; weak D call: TRBD2 (6 bases). From germline, CDR1 is MNHEY and CDR2 SVGAGI. The CDR3 contains 15 residues. Trimming took 4 bases from V and 0 from J, leaving 11 bases between them. The CDR3 sequence: CASSLLGLSTDTQYF. The CDR3 bases are TGTGCCAGCAGTTTATTAGGACTAAGCACAGATACGCAGTATTTT.

The J gene is TRBJ1-2, the V gene TRBV30; 7 positions agree with TRBD1. CDR1 is GTSNPN and CDR2 is SVGIG in the germline V gene (reference sequence). The CDR3 is 15 amino acids. V gave up 1 base and J gave up 8 bases; unmatched junction bases: 13. As DNA, the CDR3 is TGTGCCTGGAGTGGAATAGGGGGCGCCTCCAAGGGCTACACCTTC. The encoded protein is CAWSGIGGASKGYTF. The full variable domain, in which reference TRBV30 and TRBJ1-2 provide the parts outside the CDR3, is SQTIHQWPATLVQPVGSPLSLECTVEGTSNPNLYWYRQAAGRGLQLLFYSVGIGQISSEVPQNLSASRPQDRQFILSSKKLLLSDSGFYLCAWSGIGGASKGYTFGSGTRLTVV.

V and J are TRBV9 and TRBJ1-4, with 7 bases fitting TRBD1. Germline trimming cut 3 bases from V and 0 bases from J; bases unmatched to any gene: 2. Germline loops: CDR1 SGDLS, CDR2 YYNGEE. The CDR3 consists of 15 residues. The CDR3 nucleotides read TGTGCCAGCAGCGGGGGGACAGCAACTAATGAAAAACTGTTTTTT. Translated: CASSGGTATNEKLFF.

This clone has a single count. The CDR3 DNA follows: TGTGCCAGTACCCCGAGAGGGGGCTATGGCTACACCTTC. Its protein is CASTPRGGYGYTF. The genes are TRBV19 and TRBJ1-2; D may be TRBD1 (6 bases). CDR3 length equals 13 residues. V gave up 7 bases and J gave up 4 bases, with 13 bases separating them. The germline V gene has CDR1 LNHDA and CDR2 SQIVND (reference sequence).

The chain employs TRBV10-3 and TRBJ2-3; TRBD2 matches at 13 bases. CDR1 is ENHRY and CDR2 is SYGVKD in the germline V gene. The J segment lost 5 bases and the V segment lost 4 bases, leaving 6 bases of the junction unmatched. This CDR3 has 16 amino acids. The CDR3 DNA sequence: TGTGCCATCAGTGGCGGACTAGCGGGGGAAAGAGATACGCAGTATTTT. Protein sequence: CAISGGLAGERDTQYF.

The chain couples TRBV9 to TRBJ1-1, with 7 bases matching TRBD1. The germline V gene encodes CDR1 SGDLS and CDR2 YYNGEE. The V gene end was trimmed by 2 bases and the J gene end by 1 base; junction bases not matched to a gene: 8. The CDR3 length is 16 residues. This CDR3 is CASSVGQDIGNTEAFF. The CDR3 DNA sequence: TGTGCCAGCAGCGTCGGACAGGACATTGGGAACACTGAAGCTTTCTTT. The variable domain in full, completed from reference TRBV9 and TRBJ1-1, reads DSGVTQTPKHLITATGQRVTLRCSPRSGDLSVYWYQQSLDQGLQFLIQYYNGEERAKGNILERFSAQQFPDLHSELNLSSLELGDSALYFCASSVGQDIGNTEAFFGQGTRLTVV.